The entry that follows covers one T cell receptor (beta chain) sequence. Germline-derived CDR1 and CDR2 are SGDLS and YYNGEE. The V segment lost 4 bases and the J segment 0 bases; nucleotides outside the gene matches: 7. This CDR3 comprises 17 residues. The sample is drawn from a study of T cell changes during pregnancy in multiple sclerosis. Here immunoSEQ multiplex PCR was the method, and the copy in TCRdb shows in-frame clones only, minus some. This table has just under 65,000 clones, 91% appearing once. Specimen: peripheral blood, collected in the third trimester of pregnancy. The V gene is TRBV9, the J gene TRBJ2-1; 10 bases match TRBD2. The receptor was isolated from a female donor in good health, enrolled as a control in a pregnancy study. In DNA form, the CDR3 reads TGTGCCAGCAGCACCAGCGGGGGGGCCCTCTCCTACAATGAGCAGTTCTTC. This codes for CASSTSGGALSYNEQFF.